The 32 T cell receptor beta chains presented below share a single source sample, sequenced in a study of blood T cell repertoires in COVID-19. Some clones are missing from TCRdb's copy, which holds only in-frame ones; the method was immunoSEQ multiplex PCR. The sample holds under 450,000 clones, 80% to 90% seen once. What was sequenced was PBMCs or T cells enriched from blood (not recorded which). All receptors derive from a man younger than 45 who had recovered from COVID-19.

The chain links TRBV3-1 (or the pseudogene TRBV3-2) to TRBJ1-6; possible D gene TRBD1, 6 bases. This CDR3 spans 13 amino acids. V lost 8 bases, J lost 9 bases, and 14 bases lay in between. The germline V gene encodes CDR1 LGHDT and CDR2 YNNKEL (reference sequence). In nucleotides, the CDR3 is TGTGCCAGCCGGGGCGAGGGGGTTTCACCCCTCCACTTT. This gives the protein CASRGEGVSPLHF.

The chain combines TRBV29-1 with TRBJ2-1, with 12 bases fitting TRBD2. The CDR3 contains 18 residues. CDR1 and CDR2 (germline): SQVTM, ANQGSEA. The J segment lost 0 bases and the V segment lost 1 base, leaving 7 bases of the junction unmatched. The CDR3 here is CSVEGLAGGFSSYNEQFF. CDR3 in DNA: TGCAGCGTTGAAGGGCTAGCGGGGGGGTTTAGCTCCTACAATGAGCAGTTCTTC.

The chain combines TRBV20-1 with TRBJ1-4; no firm D call. V lost 3 bases and J 2 bases, leaving 7 bases between the germline ends. CDR3 length: 13 residues. CDR1 is DFQATT and CDR2 is SNEGSKA in the germline V gene (reference sequence). The CDR3 coding sequence is TGCAGTGCTAGTTTCCATACTAATGAAAAACTGTTTTTT. Residues: CSASFHTNEKLFF.

V usage is TRBV19 and J usage is TRBJ1-2; TRBD1 is a possible D gene (6 bases). V lost 4 bases, J lost 4 bases, and 16 bases lay in between. Looked up from germline, CDR1 is LNHDA and CDR2 is SQIVND (reference sequence). The CDR3 consists of 15 residues. The CDR3 coding sequence is TGTGCCAGTAGTACAATGGACGGGGGGCTCTATGGCTACACCTTC. As protein: CASSTMDGGLYGYTF.

V is TRBV10-3 and J is TRBJ1-2; TRBD1 is a possible D gene (5 bases). Trimming pared 7 bases from V and 1 base from J, leaving 7 bases between. This CDR3 has 12 residues. Germline CDR1 ENHRY, CDR2 SYGVKD. The CDR3 loop reads CAITDSNYGYTF. The CDR3 region has the DNA TGTGCCATCACCGACAGTAACTATGGCTACACCTTC.

The chain combines TRBV27 with TRBJ1-3, with D possibly being TRBD1 (6 bases). CDR3 length equals 15 residues. Germline CDR1 is MNHEY and CDR2 is SMNVEV (reference sequence). The V and J ends lost 6 bases and 0 bases respectively, with 12 bases between them. This CDR3 is CASSRDTNSGNTIYF. CDR3 sequence (DNA): TGTGCCAGCAGCCGGGACACGAACTCTGGAAACACCATATATTTT.

The V call is TRBV6-2 or TRBV6-3, the J call TRBJ1-1; D gene ambiguous. The CDR3 is 14 amino acids. V shed 2 bases and J shed 5 bases, with 12 bases lying between them. Germline CDR1 reads MNHEY; CDR2 reads SVGEGT. CDR3: CASSYLHAGTEAFF. CDR3 DNA sequence: TGTGCCAGCAGTTACCTCCATGCGGGTACTGAAGCTTTCTTT.

This clone was counted once. J is TRBJ1-3 and V is TRBV6-1, with D tentatively TRBD1 (6 bases). Germline V CDR1 and CDR2: MNHNS, SASEGT. Trimming removed 0 bases at V and 3 bases at J, with 9 bases between. The CDR3 is 15 amino acids. The CDR3 nucleotides are TGTGCCAGCAGTGAAGCGGCAGGGGTTGGAAACACCATATATTTT. Translated, it gives CASSEAAGVGNTIYF.

The J gene is TRBJ2-7, the V gene TRBV11-2; 9 nucleotides line up with TRBD1. Per germline, CDR1 SGHAT and CDR2 FQNNGV. CDR3 length: 13 amino acids. Germline trimming cut 5 bases from V and 4 bases from J; bases unmatched to any gene: 3. The CDR3, as DNA: TGTGCCAGCAGCATCGGACAGGGGTACGAGCAGTACTTC. It specifies CASSIGQGYEQYF.

This clone was counted once. CDR3 in amino acids: CASSPREGSLNEQYF. CDR3 bases: TGCGCCAGCAGCCCCCGGGAGGGGTCCTTAAACGAGCAGTACTTC. The rearrangement joins TRBV5-1 to TRBJ2-7; 8 nucleotides agree with TRBD2. CDR3 size: 15 residues. Germline loops: CDR1 SGHRS, CDR2 YFSETQ. With 4 bases clipped from V and 5 bases from J, the junction kept 11 bases outside the gene matches.

Only one count was recorded for this clone. The V gene is TRBV11-3, the J gene TRBJ2-1; TRBD2 agrees at 10 bases. V was pared by 0 bases and J by 6 bases, with 5 bases of the junction left unmatched. The germline V gene has CDR1 SGHNT and CDR2 YENEEA. The CDR3 loop spans 16 amino acids. CDR3 in DNA: TGTGCCAGCAGCTTAGACGGTAGCGGGGGGTTCAATGAGCAGTTCTTC. Amino acid sequence: CASSLDGSGGFNEQFF.

The chain uses TRBV10-3 and TRBJ1-2; 8 bases are a match to TRBD1. CDR1 is ENHRY, CDR2 SYGVKD, per germline. CDR3 length: 11 residues. V dropped 11 bases and J dropped 5; count of bases not matched to a gene: 4. Here the CDR3 DNA reads TGTGCCTTACAGGGGGTATATGGCTACACCTTC. This gives the protein CALQGVYGYTF.

The V gene is TRBV7-2, the J gene TRBJ1-2, with D unresolved. Trimming took off 5 bases at V and 9 bases at J, with 19 bases between the two ends. The CDR3 spans 14 residues. The germline CDR1 and CDR2 sequences are SGHTA and FQGNSA. The CDR3 sequence: CASSPEGGEMRYTF. The CDR3, as DNA: TGTGCCAGCAGCCCCGAGGGCGGAGAGATGCGCTACACCTTC.

The genes are TRBV3-1 (or the pseudogene TRBV3-2) and TRBJ1-2; no definite D call. Germline lookup yields CDR1 LGHDT and CDR2 YNNKEL (reference sequence). The V end was cut by 1 base, the J end by 4 bases, with 10 bases between. The CDR3 totals 14 residues. The DNA for the CDR3 is TGTGCCAGCAGCCAAGCAGGCGGGCTCTATGGCTACACCTTC. Its protein product is CASSQAGGLYGYTF.

This rearrangement joins TRBV30 to TRBJ2-4; 9 bases are shared with TRBD1. The junction had 8 bases not matched to a gene; V was cut back by 1 base and J by 1 base. The length of the CDR3 is 17 residues. CDR1 GTSNPN and CDR2 SVGIG come from the germline V gene (reference sequence). The CDR3 sequence: CAWSASGTGRAKNIQYF. The CDR3 DNA reads TGTGCCTGGAGTGCCTCCGGGACAGGGAGGGCCAAAAACATTCAGTACTTC.

CDR3 DNA: TGTGCCAGCCTCCCTTGGGGGGGGCCTAACACCGGGGAGCTGTTTTTT. Its protein is CASLPWGGPNTGELFF. The chain carries TRBV5-6 and TRBJ2-2, with D possibly matching TRBD2 (7 bases). Between the trimmed V and J ends, which lost 7 bases and 2 bases, there was a span of 18 bases. CDR1 is SGHDT, CDR2 YYEEEE, per germline. The CDR3 runs 16 residues. The whole variable domain, filled in from reference TRBV5-6 and TRBJ2-2, reads DAGVTQSPTHLIKTRGQQVTLRCSPKSGHDTVSWYQQALGQGPQFIFQYYEEEERQRGNFPDRFSGHQFPNYSSELNVNALLLGDSALYLCASLPWGGPNTGELFFGEGSRLTVL.

The V and J genes are TRBV2 and TRBJ1-2, with 11 bases fitting TRBD1. The CDR3 is 14 residues long. Trimming at V came to 4 bases and at J to 6 bases, leaving 4 bases not matched to a gene. Germline V gives CDR1 SNHLY, CDR2 FYNNEI. CDR3 DNA sequence: TGTGCCAGCAGTGGGACAGGGGGCATGCATGGCTACACCTTC. Protein sequence: CASSGTGGMHGYTF.

The rearrangement joins TRBV15 to TRBJ2-1; TRBD1 matches at 9 bases. CDR3 length: 14 residues. Germline V gene lookup returns CDR1 LNHNV and CDR2 YYDKDF (reference sequence). V was pared by 6 bases and J by 8 bases, with 8 bases of the junction left unmatched. In nucleotides, the CDR3 is TGTGCCACCAGGGGGTTAGACAGGGGGGATGAGCAGTTCTTC. Translated: CATRGLDRGDEQFF.

This chain joins TRBV4-1 and TRBJ2-5, with D perhaps matching TRBD2 (6 bases). The V and J ends lost 0 bases and 12 bases respectively, with 14 bases between them. The CDR3 is made up of 13 amino acids. CDR1 is MGHRA, CDR2 YSYEKL, per germline. The DNA for the CDR3 is TGCGCCAGCAGCCAAGAATTAAGGGCTAGCGAGTACTTC. It codes for CASSQELRASEYF.

The chain uses TRBV7-3 and TRBJ2-1; 8 positions agree with TRBD1. The CDR3 covers 15 residues. V lost 6 bases to trimming and J lost 3 bases; unmatched junction nucleotides: 7. CDR1 and CDR2 from the germline V gene are SGHTA and FQGTGA. CDR3 residues: CASSYGQGNYNEQFF. The CDR3 nucleotides read TGTGCCAGCAGTTACGGACAGGGAAACTACAATGAGCAGTTCTTC.

The chain uses TRBV25-1 and TRBJ1-6; TRBD1 aligns across 8 bases. CDR1 and CDR2 from the germline V gene are MGHDK and SYGVNS. This CDR3 spans 15 amino acids. After removal of 2 bases from V and 7 bases from J, the junction contained 4 bases not matched to a gene. The CDR3 here is CASSEDGQGNSPLHF. The CDR3 DNA reads TGTGCCAGCAGTGAAGATGGACAGGGCAATTCACCCCTCCACTTT.

The chain combines TRBV3-1 (or the pseudogene TRBV3-2) with TRBJ1-1; TRBD1 matches 7 bases. This CDR3 is 12 amino acids long. Losses at the gene ends were 3 bases for V and 5 bases for J; bases not matched to a gene: 0. Germline values: CDR1 LGHDT, CDR2 YNNKEL (reference sequence). The CDR3 protein is CASSHRGTEAFF. The DNA of the CDR3 is TGTGCCAGCAGCCACAGGGGGACTGAAGCTTTCTTT.

This rearrangement joins TRBV6-5 to TRBJ1-3, with D maybe TRBD1 (5 bases). Trimming stripped 7 bases from V and 0 bases from J, with 10 bases between. The CDR3 loop spans 14 amino acids. The germline V gene has CDR1 MNHEY and CDR2 SVGAGI. The CDR3 coding sequence is TGTGCCAGCACGGAGGGGATCTCTGGAAACACCATATATTTT. Protein product: CASTEGISGNTIYF.

The chain joins TRBV19 to TRBJ2-1; D is possibly TRBD2 (5 bases). Germline loops: CDR1 LNHDA, CDR2 SQIVND (reference sequence). V shed 3 bases and J shed 2 bases, with 11 bases lying between them. The CDR3 consists of 15 residues. The CDR3: CASSMSEGAYNEQFF. For the CDR3, the DNA is TGTGCCAGTAGTATGTCCGAGGGAGCCTACAATGAGCAGTTCTTC.

V gene TRBV3-1 (or the pseudogene TRBV3-2) combines with J gene TRBJ2-3; D gene uncertain. V lost 1 base and J 7 bases, leaving 9 bases between the germline ends. Germline V gives CDR1 LGHDT, CDR2 YNNKEL (reference sequence). The CDR3 is made up of 13 amino acids. The CDR3 reads CASSQVGGNTQYF. In DNA form, the CDR3 reads TGTGCCAGCAGCCAAGTCGGCGGAAATACGCAGTATTTT.

The chain employs TRBV5-1 and TRBJ2-7; 7 positions agree with TRBD1. The CDR3 loop spans 15 amino acids. J lost 2 bases, V lost 1 base, and 6 bases had no gene match. Per germline, CDR1 SGHRS and CDR2 YFSETQ. DNA for the CDR3: TGCGCCAGCAGCTTGCTGGGACAGATGACCTACGAGCAGTACTTC. It encodes CASSLLGQMTYEQYF.

The gene calls are TRBV6-4 and TRBJ2-5, with D hard to call. Germline V gives CDR1 MRHNA, CDR2 SNTAGT. Deletions cut 6 bases from V and 5 bases from J, with 4 bases between. The CDR3 extends over 10 amino acids. The CDR3 here is CASRRETQYF. CDR3 nucleotide sequence: TGTGCCAGCAGGAGGGAGACCCAGTACTTC.

This chain links TRBV6-5 with TRBJ1-2; no definite D call. This CDR3 has 14 residues. The V gene's germline CDR1 is MNHEY and CDR2 SVGAGI. V was trimmed by 0 bases and J by 4 bases, leaving 9 bases between them. The CDR3 sequence is CASSYSRGIYGYTF. CDR3 DNA sequence: TGTGCCAGCAGTTACTCGAGAGGGATCTATGGCTACACCTTC.

V and J are TRBV4-2 and TRBJ2-7; a weak D match, TRBD2 (6 bases). Germline V CDR1 and CDR2: LGHNA, YNFKEQ. The CDR3 totals 14 residues. Between the trimmed V and J ends, which lost 3 bases and 5 bases, there was a span of 14 bases. CDR3: CASSQPRGQNEQYF. In DNA form, the CDR3 reads TGTGCCAGCAGCCAGCCGCGGGGTCAGAACGAGCAGTACTTC.

This chain links TRBV2 with TRBJ2-5; D ambiguous. The CDR3 extends over 13 amino acids. Trimming cost V 4 bases and J 2 bases, with 8 bases left between them. Germline assignment: CDR1 SNHLY and CDR2 FYNNEI. DNA of the CDR3: TGTGCCAGCAGTGTTGACGGGCAAGAGACCCAGTACTTC. Its protein is CASSVDGQETQYF. Supplemented by reference TRBV2 and TRBJ2-5, the full variable domain reads EPEVTQTPSHQVTQMGQEVILRCVPISNHLYFYWYRQILGQKVEFLVSFYNNEISEKSEIFDDQFSVERPDGSNFTLKIRSTKLEDSAMYFCASSVDGQETQYFGPGTRLLVL.

J is TRBJ1-4 and V is TRBV7-9; D remains unclear. Per germline, CDR1 SEHNR and CDR2 FQNEAQ (reference sequence). The CDR3 has 15 amino acids. V was clipped by 5 bases and J by 6 bases, with 16 bases between them. The CDR3 protein is CASSRRVFGDEKLFF. CDR3 DNA sequence: TGTGCCAGCAGCCGAAGGGTGTTCGGGGATGAAAAACTGTTTTTT.

V usage is TRBV19 and J usage is TRBJ2-3; perhaps TRBD2 as D (5 bases). Trimming removed 1 base from V and 6 bases from J, with 5 bases in between. This CDR3 comprises 12 residues. Germline values: CDR1 LNHDA, CDR2 SQIVND (reference sequence). The CDR3 region has the DNA TGTGCCAGTAGTATAGGAGGGGATACGCAGTATTTT. Its translation: CASSIGGDTQYF.